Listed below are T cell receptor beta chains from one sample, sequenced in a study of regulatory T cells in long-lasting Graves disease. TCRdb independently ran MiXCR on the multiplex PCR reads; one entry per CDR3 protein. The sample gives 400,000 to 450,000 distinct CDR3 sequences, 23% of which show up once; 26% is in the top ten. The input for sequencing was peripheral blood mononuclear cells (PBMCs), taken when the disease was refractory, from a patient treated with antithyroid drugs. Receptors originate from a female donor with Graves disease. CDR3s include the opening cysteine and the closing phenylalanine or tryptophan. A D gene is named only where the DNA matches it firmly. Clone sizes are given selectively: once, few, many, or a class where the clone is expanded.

CASRRRENYEQYF	TGTGCCAGCAGAAGGAGGGAGAACTACGAGCAGTACTTC	TRBJ2-7	.	TRBV12-3/TRBV12-4	many
CSARGRDRGLMYPYEQYF	TGCAGTGCTAGAGGACGGGACAGGGGGCTAATGTATCCGTACGAGCAGTACTTC	TRBJ2-7	TRBD1	TRBV20-1	.
CASSVVAGAGEQYF	TGTGCCAGCAGCGTAGTGGCGGGAGCGGGTGAGCAGTACTTC	TRBJ2-7	TRBD2	TRBV9	few
CASGLLTEAFF	TGTGCCAGCGGCTTACTCACTGAAGCTTTCTTT	TRBJ1-1	.	TRBV2	few
CAIREDRGSGGYTF	TGTGCCATCAGGGAGGACAGGGGATCGGGGGGCTACACCTTC	TRBJ1-2	TRBD1	TRBV10-3	.
CSAPNPDRANTEAFF	TGCAGTGCTCCTAATCCTGACAGGGCGAACACTGAAGCTTTCTTT	TRBJ1-1	TRBD1	TRBV20-1	few
CAPGLAGSYEQYF	TGTGCCCCTGGACTAGCGGGGTCCTACGAGCAGTACTTC	TRBJ2-7	TRBD2	TRBV7-2	many
CASSDRNQNYGYTF	TGCGCCAGCTCCGACAGGAACCAGAACTATGGCTACACCTTC	TRBJ1-2	.	TRBV5-1	few
CASSPWVTYTYEQYF	TGTGCCAGCAGCCCCTGGGTAACCTACACCTACGAGCAGTACTTC	TRBJ2-7	.	TRBV5-5	.
CASSLVGGTRGGEQYF	TGTGCCAGCAGCTTAGTTGGGGGGACCCGCGGGGGAGAGCAGTACTTC	TRBJ2-7	TRBD2	TRBV13	few
CSGRLAGGETQYF	TGCAGCGGACGACTAGCGGGAGGGGAGACCCAGTACTTC	TRBJ2-5	TRBD2	TRBV29-1	few
CASSFVLLSSGANVLTF	TGTGCCAGCTCGTTCGTCCTTTTGAGCTCTGGGGCCAACGTCCTGACTTTC	TRBJ2-6	.	TRBV27	.
CASSFGGTAKNIQYF	TGTGCCAGCAGTTTCGGGGGGACCGCCAAAAACATTCAGTACTTC	TRBJ2-4	TRBD2	TRBV28	few
CASSTLLETQYF	TGTGCCAGCAGTACCCTCCTGGAGACCCAGTACTTC	TRBJ2-5	.	TRBV6-1	.
CAWGQEVNTEAFF	TGTGCCTGGGGACAGGAGGTGAACACTGAAGCTTTCTTT	TRBJ1-1	TRBD1	TRBV30	many
CASSLVEQMNAEAFF	TGCGCCAGCAGCTTGGTTGAGCAAATGAACGCTGAAGCTTTCTTT	TRBJ1-1	.	TRBV5-1	.
CASNGGKSYEQYF	TGTGCCAGCAATGGCGGGAAATCCTACGAGCAGTACTTC	TRBJ2-7	.	TRBV28	many
CASSHVGTNTGELFF	TGTGCCAGCAGCCACGTTGGGACGAACACCGGGGAGCTGTTTTTT	TRBJ2-2	.	TRBV14	many
CASSLRSRDSGNTGELFF	TGTGCCAGCAGCTTACGTTCTCGGGACAGCGGAAACACCGGGGAGCTGTTTTTT	TRBJ2-2	TRBD1	TRBV7-2	.
CASSLGEARTEAFF	TGTGCCAGCAGCTTAGGGGAGGCGAGGACTGAAGCTTTCTTT	TRBJ1-1	.	TRBV7-6	.
CASSTASGSGRLGVSGANVLTF	TGTGCCAGTAGTACCGCTAGCGGGAGTGGCAGGCTGGGCGTCTCTGGGGCCAACGTCCTGACTTTC	TRBJ2-6	TRBD2	TRBV19	.
CASSWRGRNTEAFF	TGTGCCAGTAGTTGGCGGGGGCGAAACACTGAAGCTTTCTTT	TRBJ1-1	.	TRBV19	few
CAISESSSVFSGNTIYF	TGTGCCATCAGTGAGTCCAGCAGCGTCTTCTCTGGAAACACCATATATTTT	TRBJ1-3	.	TRBV10-3	.
CASRSSVSYNEQFF	TGTGCCAGCAGATCTAGCGTCTCCTACAATGAGCAGTTCTTC	TRBJ2-1	.	TRBV12-3/TRBV12-4	.
CSVEVEKGLTGEQYF	TGCAGCGTTGAAGTGGAAAAGGGGCTCACTGGCGAGCAGTACTTC	TRBJ2-7	.	TRBV29-1	few
CASSLVAQVNTGELFF	TGTGCCAGCAGTTTAGTGGCGCAGGTGAACACCGGGGAGCTGTTTTTT	TRBJ2-2	.	TRBV12-3/TRBV12-4	many
CTSSSTRPASYEQYF	TGTACCAGCAGCTCCACGCGTCCAGCGTCCTACGAGCAGTACTTC	TRBJ2-7	.	TRBV7-9	.
CASRQNRGFGANVLTF	TGTGCCAGCAGACAAAACCGGGGATTTGGGGCCAACGTCCTGACTTTC	TRBJ2-6	.	TRBV5-4	.
CATKAGGGETQYF	TGTGCCACCAAAGCGGGAGGAGGGGAGACCCAGTACTTC	TRBJ2-5	TRBD2	TRBV24-1	few
CASSQASGASYEQYF	TGTGCCAGCAGCCAAGCTAGCGGGGCTTCCTACGAGCAGTACTTC	TRBJ2-7	TRBD2	TRBV7-2	many
CASSPTSGGRAFF	TGTGCCAGCAGCCCCACTTCAGGGGGCCGGGCTTTCTTT	TRBJ1-1	TRBD1	TRBV9	few
CASSYSTQGTYEKLFF	TGTGCCAGCAGTTACTCGACGCAGGGCACCTATGAAAAACTGTTTTTT	TRBJ1-4	.	TRBV6-5	many
CASRGLGTSYEQYF	TGTGCCAGCAGGGGACTAGGGACCTCCTACGAGCAGTACTTC	TRBJ2-7	TRBD2	TRBV5-8	many
CASSSGTSIQWAFF	TGTGCCAGCAGTTCCGGGACTTCAATCCAATGGGCTTTCTTT	TRBJ1-1	.	TRBV6-5	many
CASSYSRANYEQYF	TGTGCCAGCAGTTACTCGCGCGCTAACTACGAGCAGTACTTC	TRBJ2-7	.	TRBV6-5	many
CSVEGPETYEQYF	TGCAGCGTTGAAGGTCCCGAGACCTACGAGCAGTACTTC	TRBJ2-7	.	TRBV29-1	.
CASSLESGTGGQQYF	TGTGCCAGCAGCCTAGAAAGTGGGACAGGGGGACAGCAGTACTTC	TRBJ2-7	TRBD1	TRBV3-1	.
CASSVWEPTGTFAYEQYF	TGCGCCAGCAGCGTATGGGAACCAACAGGGACCTTTGCCTACGAGCAGTACTTC	TRBJ2-7	.	TRBV5-1	.
CATSRGGRGYTF	TGTGCCACCAGTCGAGGGGGCCGTGGCTACACCTTC	TRBJ1-2	TRBD1	TRBV24-1	few
CASSLGTQKTNQPQHF	TGTGCCAGCAGTTTAGGGACACAAAAAACAAATCAGCCCCAGCATTTT	TRBJ1-5	.	TRBV28	few
CASSQEQLADSYEQYF	TGCGCCAGCAGCCAAGAGCAACTAGCGGACTCCTACGAGCAGTACTTC	TRBJ2-7	TRBD2	TRBV4-3	.
CASSPKASRGLTQNTGELFF	TGTGCCAGCAGCCCAAAGGCCTCCAGGGGCCTAACTCAGAACACCGGGGAGCTGTTTTTT	TRBJ2-2	.	TRBV7-9	.
CASSLGSGLSSYEQYF	TGTGCCAGCAGCTTAGGGAGCGGACTCAGCTCCTACGAGCAGTACTTC	TRBJ2-7	.	TRBV13	many
CASRRLITGTAQETQYF	TGCGCCAGCAGACGCCTTATAACCGGGACAGCGCAAGAGACCCAGTACTTC	TRBJ2-5	TRBD1	TRBV5-1	.
CASSPHRNTDTQYF	TGTGCCAGCAGCCCGCACAGGAACACAGATACGCAGTATTTT	TRBJ2-3	.	TRBV7-8	.
CASSSDREAFF	TGTGCCAGCAGCTCCGACAGGGAAGCTTTCTTT	TRBJ1-1	.	TRBV5-6	few
CASTGVNLFYEQYF	TGTGCCAGCACCGGAGTGAACCTGTTCTACGAGCAGTACTTC	TRBJ2-7	.	TRBV2	few
CAWSGIAKNIQYF	TGTGCCTGGAGCGGCATAGCCAAAAACATTCAGTACTTC	TRBJ2-4	.	TRBV30	many